This TCR beta chain was profiled in a study of T cells in Graves' hyperthyroidism and ophthalmopathy. General study findings and limits: Appearing also in blood were most of the thyroid clonotypes expanded above 0.001. Median prediction lead before ophthalmopathy onset was around 7 months with the model.

The sample of blood was obtained at first hyperthyroidism diagnosis (before any ophthalmopathy symptoms). Fresh peripheral blood, about 10 ml of it, supplied the PBMCs. The CDR3 covers 15 residues. CDR1 and CDR2 (germline): MNHEY, SMNVEV (reference sequence). V gave up 6 bases and J gave up 6 bases, with 17 bases separating them. With regard to this clonotype: Its target is unknown.

Regions amplified from RNA transcripts were the TCR beta CDR3 regions. Initially, a first-round RT-PCR of the TCR CDR3 employed the HTBI primer set. Each CDR3 protein gets one entry after TCRdb re-called the multiplex PCR reads with MiXCR. The data hold about 380,000 distinct CDR3 sequences, with roughly 13% observed a single time. Sample: blood. This TCR derives from a man aged 25-45 years with Graves' hyperthyroidism that later progressed to Graves' ophthalmopathy. The chain carries TRBV27 and TRBJ1-4, with D perhaps matching TRBD1 (5 bases). CDR3 loop: CASSQINRGDEKLFF. The CDR3 nucleotides read TGTGCCAGCAGCCAAATAAACCGGGGGGATGAAAAACTGTTTTTT.